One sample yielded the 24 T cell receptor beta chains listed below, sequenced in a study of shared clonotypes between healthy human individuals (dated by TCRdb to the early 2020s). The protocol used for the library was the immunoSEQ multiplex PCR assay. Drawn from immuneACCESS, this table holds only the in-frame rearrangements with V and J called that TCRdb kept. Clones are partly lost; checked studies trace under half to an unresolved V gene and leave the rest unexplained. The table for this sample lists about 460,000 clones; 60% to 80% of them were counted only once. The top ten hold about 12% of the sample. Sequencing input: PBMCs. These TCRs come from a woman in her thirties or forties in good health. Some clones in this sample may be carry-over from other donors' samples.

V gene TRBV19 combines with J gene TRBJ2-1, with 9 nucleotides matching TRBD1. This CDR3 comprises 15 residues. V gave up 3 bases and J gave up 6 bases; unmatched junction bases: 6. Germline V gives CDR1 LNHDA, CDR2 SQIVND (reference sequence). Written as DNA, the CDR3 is TGTGCCAGTAGTATTAGTCGGACAGGGGTCAATGAGCAGTTCTTC. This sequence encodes CASSISRTGVNEQFF.

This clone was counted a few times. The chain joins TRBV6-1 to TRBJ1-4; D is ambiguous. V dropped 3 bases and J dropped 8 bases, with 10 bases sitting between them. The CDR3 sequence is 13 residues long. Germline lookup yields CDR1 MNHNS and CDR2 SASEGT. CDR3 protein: CASSDSGSEKLFF. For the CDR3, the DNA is TGTGCCAGCAGTGATTCGGGATCAGAAAAACTGTTTTTT.

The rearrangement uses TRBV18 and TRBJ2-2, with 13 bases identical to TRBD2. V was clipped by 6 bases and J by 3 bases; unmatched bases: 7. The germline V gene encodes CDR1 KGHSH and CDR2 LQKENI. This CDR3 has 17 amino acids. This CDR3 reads CASSPRLAGGHTGELFF. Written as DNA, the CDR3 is TGTGCCAGCTCCCCCCGACTAGCGGGAGGCCACACCGGGGAGCTGTTTTTT.

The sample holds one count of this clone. The CDR3 reads CASSQGTSGGGSYEQYF. In DNA form, the CDR3 reads TGCGCCAGCAGCCAAGGGACTAGCGGGGGGGGCTCCTACGAGCAGTACTTC. This chain links TRBV4-3 with TRBJ2-7, with TRBD2 matching over 15 bases. Germline V gene sequence: CDR1 LGHNA, CDR2 YSLEER. This CDR3 spans 17 amino acids. With 1 base clipped from V and 0 bases from J, the junction kept 1 base outside the gene matches.

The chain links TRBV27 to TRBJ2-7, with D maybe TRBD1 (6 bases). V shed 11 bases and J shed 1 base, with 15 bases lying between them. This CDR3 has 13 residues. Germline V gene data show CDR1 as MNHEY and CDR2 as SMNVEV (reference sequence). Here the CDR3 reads CAVSPGQSYEQYF. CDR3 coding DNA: TGTGCCGTCTCTCCGGGACAATCCTACGAGCAGTACTTC.

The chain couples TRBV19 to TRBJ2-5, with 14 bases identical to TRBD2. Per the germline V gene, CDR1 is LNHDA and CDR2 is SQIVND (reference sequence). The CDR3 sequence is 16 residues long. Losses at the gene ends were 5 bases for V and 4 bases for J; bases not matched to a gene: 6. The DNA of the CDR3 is TGTGCCAGTAGTCGTGGGACTAGCGGGAGAGTAGAGACCCAGTACTTC. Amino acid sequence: CASSRGTSGRVETQYF. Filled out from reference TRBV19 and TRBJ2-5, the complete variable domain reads DGGITQSPKYLFRKEGQNVTLSCEQNLNHDAMYWYRQDPGQGLRLIYYSQIVNDFQKGDIAEGYSVSREKKESFPLTVTSAQKNPTAFYLCASSRGTSGRVETQYFGPGTRLLVL.

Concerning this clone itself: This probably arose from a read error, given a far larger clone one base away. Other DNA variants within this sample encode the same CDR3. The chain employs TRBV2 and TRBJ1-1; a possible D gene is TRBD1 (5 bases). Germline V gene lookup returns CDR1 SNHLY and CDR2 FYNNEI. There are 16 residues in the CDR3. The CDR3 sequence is CASSEGRGSQPTEAFF. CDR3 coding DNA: TGTGCCAGCAGCGAGGGGCGGGGCAGCCAACCCACTGAGGCTTTCTTT.

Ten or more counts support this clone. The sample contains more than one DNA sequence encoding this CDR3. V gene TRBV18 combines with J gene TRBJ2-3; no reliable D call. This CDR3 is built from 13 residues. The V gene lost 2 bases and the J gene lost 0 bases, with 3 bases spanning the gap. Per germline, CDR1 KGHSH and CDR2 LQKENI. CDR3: CASSPGSTDTQYF. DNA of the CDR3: TGTGCCAGCTCACCAGGTAGCACAGATACGCAGTATTTT.

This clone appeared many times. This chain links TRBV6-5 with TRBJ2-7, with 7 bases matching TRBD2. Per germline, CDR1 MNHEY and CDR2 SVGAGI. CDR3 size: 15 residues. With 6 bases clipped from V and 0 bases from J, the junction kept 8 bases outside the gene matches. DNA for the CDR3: TGTGCCAGCAGGTGGTCCCTAGCGGACTCCTACGAGCAGTACTTC. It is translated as CASRWSLADSYEQYF.

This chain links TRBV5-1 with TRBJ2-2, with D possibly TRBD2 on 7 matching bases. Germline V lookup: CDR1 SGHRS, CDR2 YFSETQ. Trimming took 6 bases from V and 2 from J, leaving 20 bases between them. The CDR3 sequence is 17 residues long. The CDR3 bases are TGCGCCAGCATCTGGGGGCCCGGGACTACAAACACCGGGGAGCTGTTTTTT. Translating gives CASIWGPGTTNTGELFF. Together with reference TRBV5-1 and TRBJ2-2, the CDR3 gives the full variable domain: KAGVTQTPRYLIKTRGQQVTLSCSPISGHRSVSWYQQTPGQGLQFLFEYFSETQRNKGNFPGRFSGRQFSNSRSEMNVSTLELGDSALYLCASIWGPGTTNTGELFFGEGSRLTVL.

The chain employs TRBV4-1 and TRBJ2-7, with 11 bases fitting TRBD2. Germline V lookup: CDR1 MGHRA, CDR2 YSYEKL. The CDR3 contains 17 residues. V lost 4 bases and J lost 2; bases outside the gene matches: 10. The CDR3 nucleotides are TGCGCCAGCAGCCCCGGACTAGCGGGCCTAAAACCCTACGAGCAGTACTTC. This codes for CASSPGLAGLKPYEQYF.

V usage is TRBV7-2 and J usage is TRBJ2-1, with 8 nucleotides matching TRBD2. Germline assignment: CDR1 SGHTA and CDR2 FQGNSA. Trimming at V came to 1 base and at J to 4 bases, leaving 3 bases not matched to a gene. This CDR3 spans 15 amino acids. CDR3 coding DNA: TGTGCCAGCAGCTTAGAGGAGCGGGAGTACAATGAGCAGTTCTTC. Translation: CASSLEEREYNEQFF.

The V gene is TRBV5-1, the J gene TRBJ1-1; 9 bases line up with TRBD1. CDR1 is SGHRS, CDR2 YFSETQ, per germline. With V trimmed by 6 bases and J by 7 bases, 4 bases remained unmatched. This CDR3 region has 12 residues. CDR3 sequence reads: CASTGTGYEAFF. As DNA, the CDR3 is TGCGCCAGCACTGGGACAGGGTATGAAGCTTTCTTT. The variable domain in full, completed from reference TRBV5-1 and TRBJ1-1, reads KAGVTQTPRYLIKTRGQQVTLSCSPISGHRSVSWYQQTPGQGLQFLFEYFSETQRNKGNFPGRFSGRQFSNSRSEMNVSTLELGDSALYLCASTGTGYEAFFGQGTRLTVV.

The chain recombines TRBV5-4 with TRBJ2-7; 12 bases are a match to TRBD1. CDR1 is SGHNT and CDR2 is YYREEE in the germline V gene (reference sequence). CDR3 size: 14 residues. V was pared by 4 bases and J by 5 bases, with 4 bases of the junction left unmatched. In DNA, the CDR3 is TGTGCCAGCAGCCGGGACAGGGGGCGCGACGAGCAGTACTTC. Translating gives CASSRDRGRDEQYF.

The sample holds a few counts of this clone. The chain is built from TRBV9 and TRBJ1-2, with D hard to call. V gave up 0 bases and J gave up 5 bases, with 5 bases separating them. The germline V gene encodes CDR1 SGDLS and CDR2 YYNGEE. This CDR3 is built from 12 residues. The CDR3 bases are TGTGCCAGCAGCGTAGGGAGGTATGGCTACACCTTC. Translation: CASSVGRYGYTF.

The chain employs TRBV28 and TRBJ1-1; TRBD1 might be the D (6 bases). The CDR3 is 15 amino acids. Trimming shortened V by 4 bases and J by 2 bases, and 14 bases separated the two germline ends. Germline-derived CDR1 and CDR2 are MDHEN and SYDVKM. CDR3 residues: CASSSPGQLNTEAFF. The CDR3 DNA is TGTGCCAGCAGTTCACCAGGACAGTTAAACACTGAAGCTTTCTTT.

CDR3 residues: CASDVGTQYF. The CDR3 DNA follows: TGTGCCTCTGATGTGGGTACGCAGTATTTT. V and J are TRBV30 and TRBJ2-3; D not certain. The V end was cut by 7 bases, the J end by 8 bases, with 10 bases between. CDR3 length: 10 amino acids. Germline CDR1 and CDR2: GTSNPN and SVGIG (reference sequence).

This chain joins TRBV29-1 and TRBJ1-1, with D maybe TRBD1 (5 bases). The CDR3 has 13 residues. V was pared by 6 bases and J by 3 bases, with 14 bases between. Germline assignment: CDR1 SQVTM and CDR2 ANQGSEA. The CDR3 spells CSVAGTSDTEAFF. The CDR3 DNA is TGCAGCGTGGCCGGGACCTCGGACACTGAAGCTTTCTTT.

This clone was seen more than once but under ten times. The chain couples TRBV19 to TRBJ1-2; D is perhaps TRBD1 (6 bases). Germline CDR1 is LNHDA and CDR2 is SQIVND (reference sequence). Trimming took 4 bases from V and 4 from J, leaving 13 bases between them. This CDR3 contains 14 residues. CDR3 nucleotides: TGTGCCAGTAGTAAACAGGGAGAAGGCTATGGCTACACCTTC. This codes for CASSKQGEGYGYTF. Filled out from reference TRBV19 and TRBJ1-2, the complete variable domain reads DGGITQSPKYLFRKEGQNVTLSCEQNLNHDAMYWYRQDPGQGLRLIYYSQIVNDFQKGDIAEGYSVSREKKESFPLTVTSAQKNPTAFYLCASSKQGEGYGYTFGSGTRLTVV.

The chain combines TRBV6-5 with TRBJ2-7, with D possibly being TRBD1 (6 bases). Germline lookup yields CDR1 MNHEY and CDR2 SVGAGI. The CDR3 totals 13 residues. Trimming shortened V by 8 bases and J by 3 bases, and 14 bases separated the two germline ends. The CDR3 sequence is CASAAGVGYEQYF. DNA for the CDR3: TGTGCCAGCGCCGCAGGGGTTGGCTACGAGCAGTACTTC.

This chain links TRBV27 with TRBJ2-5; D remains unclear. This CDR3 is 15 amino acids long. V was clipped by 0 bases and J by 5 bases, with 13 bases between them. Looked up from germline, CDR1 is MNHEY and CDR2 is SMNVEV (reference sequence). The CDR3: CASSLSSGSWETQYF. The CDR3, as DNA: TGTGCCAGCAGTTTATCGTCGGGCAGCTGGGAGACCCAGTACTTC.

In nucleotides, the CDR3 is TGCGCCAGCAGCTCGGGGGTGGCCAGCGGGAGCTACGAGCAGTACTTC. This gives the protein CASSSGVASGSYEQYF. The gene calls are TRBV5-1 and TRBJ2-7, with 8 positions matching TRBD2. Germline-derived CDR1 and CDR2 are SGHRS and YFSETQ. J gave up 3 bases and V 3 bases, and 11 bases lay outside the gene matches. The CDR3 runs 16 residues.

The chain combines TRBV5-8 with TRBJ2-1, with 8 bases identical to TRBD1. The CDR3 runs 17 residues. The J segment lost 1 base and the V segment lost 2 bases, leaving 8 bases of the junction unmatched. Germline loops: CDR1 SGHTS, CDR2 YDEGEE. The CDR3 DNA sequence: TGTGCCAGCAGCTTACAATGGGGGACAGGATCCTACAATGAGCAGTTCTTC. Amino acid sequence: CASSLQWGTGSYNEQFF.

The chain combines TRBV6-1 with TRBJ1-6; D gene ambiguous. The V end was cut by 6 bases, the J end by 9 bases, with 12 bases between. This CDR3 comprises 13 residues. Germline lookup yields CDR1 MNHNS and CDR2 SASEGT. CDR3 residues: CASSTGVRSPLHF. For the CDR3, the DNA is TGTGCCAGCAGCACGGGAGTCCGTTCACCCCTCCACTTT.